The 27 T cell receptor beta chains listed next were all sequenced from one sample in a study of beta chain features in type 1 diabetes. Isolated RNA was reverse transcribed in full, so expressed TCRB transcripts were sequenced. Libraries were prepared by immunoSEQ multiplex PCR; TCRdb keeps only in-frame clonotypes and omits some of them. Among 150,000 to 160,000 clones, approximately 12% were seen once, and the ten largest hold roughly 2%. Specimen: central memory CD4+ T cells from blood. The receptor source for this set is a man aged 18 to 29 in good health.

A few counts support this clone. The V and J genes are TRBV29-1 and TRBJ2-3; 8 bases map to TRBD2. Unmatched junction bases numbered 8, after V lost 6 bases and J lost 0 bases. Per germline, CDR1 SQVTM and CDR2 ANQGSEA. The CDR3 spans 15 residues. The CDR3 DNA is TGCAGCGTCGAACTAGCGGACCCAAGCACAGATACGCAGTATTTT. Amino acid sequence: CSVELADPSTDTQYF.

In its sample, this clone was seen a few times. V usage is TRBV9 and J usage is TRBJ2-2; weak D call: TRBD1 (6 bases). Germline loops: CDR1 SGDLS, CDR2 YYNGEE. Trimming cost V 0 bases and J 0 bases, with 9 bases left between them. The CDR3 runs to 16 residues. Written as DNA, the CDR3 is TGTGCCAGCAGCGTAGTCGGGACAACGAACACCGGGGAGCTGTTTTTT. Amino acids: CASSVVGTTNTGELFF.

The rearrangement joins TRBV6-6 to TRBJ2-7; D perhaps matches TRBD2 (5 bases). Trimming shortened V by 5 bases and J by 3 bases, and 11 bases separated the two germline ends. Per the germline V gene, CDR1 is MNHNY and CDR2 is SVGAGI (reference sequence). This CDR3 has 13 residues. The CDR3 region is CASSVHRGYEQYF. CDR3 DNA sequence: TGTGCCAGCAGTGTGCATCGGGGCTACGAGCAGTACTTC.

In its sample, this clone was seen a few times. The chain couples TRBV21-1 to TRBJ1-1. TRBV21-1 is tagged as a pseudogene. The CDR3 totals 14 residues. In nucleotides, the CDR3 is TGTGCCAGCAGGACCGGGCAGATGAACACTGAAGCTTTCTTT. Its protein is CASRTGQMNTEAFF.

Points on this clone: The junction and the germline gene differ at one end; a read error may be behind it. J is TRBJ2-7 and V is TRBV2, with 9 bases aligning to TRBD1. Germline values: CDR1 SNHLY, CDR2 FYNNEI. The CDR3 has 10 amino acids. The CDR3 reads CASTDRGTRF. CDR3 nucleotide sequence: TGTGCCAGCACGGACAGGGGAACGCGGTTC. Full variable domain (rest looked up from reference TRBV2 and TRBJ2-7): EPEVTQTPSHQVTQMGQEVILRCVPISNHLYFYWYRQILGQKVEFLVSFYNNEISEKSEIFDDQFSVERPDGSNFTLKIRSTKLEDSAMYFCASTDRGTRFGPGTRLTVT.

DNA for the CDR3: TGTGCCAGCAGCTCAAGCAAAACTAGACAGGAACTACAGGGGTACAATGAGCAGTTCTTC. It encodes CASSSSKTRQELQGYNEQFF. V usage is TRBV9 and J usage is TRBJ2-1, with TRBD1 identical over 7 bases. Trimming took 4 bases from V and 4 from J; bases not matched to a gene: 23. Germline CDR1 is SGDLS and CDR2 is YYNGEE. The CDR3 sequence is 20 residues long.

This chain links TRBV7-8 with TRBJ2-5, with D unresolved. The CDR3 sequence is 13 residues long. Trimming stripped 3 bases from V and 0 bases from J, with 5 bases between. Germline values: CDR1 SGHVS, CDR2 FQNEAQ. CDR3: CASSLGNQETQYF. The CDR3 DNA reads TGTGCCAGCAGCTTGGGAAACCAAGAGACCCAGTACTTC.

The chain uses TRBV6-5 and TRBJ2-3; the match to TRBD1 covers 10 bases. Germline-derived CDR1 and CDR2 are MNHEY and SVGAGI. V lost 6 bases to trimming and J lost 8 bases; unmatched junction nucleotides: 2. CDR3 length: 12 amino acids. The CDR3 DNA sequence: TGTGCCAGCAGGGGACAGGGGATTACGCAGTATTTT. It specifies CASRGQGITQYF.

The CDR3 nucleotides read TGCGCCAGCAGCCGAATTACTAGACCTCCGGAGCTGTTTTTT. Protein: CASSRITRPPELFF. The chain employs TRBV4-3 and TRBJ2-2, with D perhaps TRBD2 (5 bases). V shed 4 bases and J shed 10 bases, with 16 bases lying between them. The CDR3 runs 14 residues. Germline V gene data show CDR1 as LGHNA and CDR2 as YSLEER.

The chain couples TRBV7-2 to TRBJ2-5; D possibly corresponds to TRBD1 (5 bases). Germline loops: CDR1 SGHTA, CDR2 FQGNSA. The CDR3 consists of 15 residues. The ends were cut back, 5 bases at V and 5 bases at J, with 18 bases in the middle. The CDR3 bases are TGTGCCAGCAGCACCCAGAGCAGGGTGGTGGAGACCCAGTACTTC. This translates into CASSTQSRVVETQYF.

This clone has only a few counts. V and J are TRBV2 and TRBJ2-1; 12 bases align to TRBD2. Looked up from germline, CDR1 is SNHLY and CDR2 is FYNNEI. V lost 5 bases to trimming and J lost 0 bases; unmatched junction nucleotides: 11. The CDR3 is made up of 19 amino acids. The CDR3 sequence: CASSTTGTSGLSSYNEQFF. DNA for the CDR3: TGTGCCAGCAGTACTACCGGGACTAGCGGGTTGAGCTCCTACAATGAGCAGTTCTTC. Full variable domain (missing parts from reference TRBV2 and TRBJ2-1): EPEVTQTPSHQVTQMGQEVILRCVPISNHLYFYWYRQILGQKVEFLVSFYNNEISEKSEIFDDQFSVERPDGSNFTLKIRSTKLEDSAMYFCASSTTGTSGLSSYNEQFFGPGTRLTVL.

The gene calls are TRBV18 and TRBJ1-5, with 8 bases identical to TRBD1. V dropped 1 base and J dropped 3; count of bases not matched to a gene: 5. The germline gives CDR1 KGHSH, CDR2 LQKENI. This CDR3 is built from 16 residues. As DNA, the CDR3 is TGTGCCAGCTCACCACAAGGACAGGGCCTCAATCAGCCCCAGCATTTT. Translating it yields CASSPQGQGLNQPQHF.

V and J are TRBV7-2 and TRBJ2-1; weak D call: TRBD2 (7 bases). V was clipped by 7 bases and J by 9 bases, with 19 bases between them. CDR3 length equals 14 residues. Germline values: CDR1 SGHTA, CDR2 FQGNSA. The CDR3 is CASILRPGGGEQFF. The DNA for the CDR3 is TGTGCCAGCATTCTCCGCCCGGGGGGCGGTGAGCAGTTCTTC.

This clone was counted a few times. The chain employs TRBV11-2 and TRBJ2-6, with 7 bases matching TRBD2. CDR3 length: 15 amino acids. Germline trimming cut 4 bases from V and 2 bases from J; bases unmatched to any gene: 2. Germline V gene sequence: CDR1 SGHAT, CDR2 FQNNGV. The CDR3 loop reads CASSSAGAGANVLTF. CDR3 DNA: TGTGCCAGCAGCTCGGCGGGAGCTGGGGCCAACGTCCTGACTTTC.

This clone was seen more than once but under ten times. The rearrangement uses TRBV28 and TRBJ1-1, with 9 bases identical to TRBD1. V lost 6 bases, J lost 5 bases, and 4 bases stayed unmatched. This CDR3 is built from 13 residues. Germline CDR1 is MDHEN and CDR2 is SYDVKM. DNA of the CDR3: TGTGCCAGCAGAGGGACAGGGCGAACTGAAGCTTTCTTT. Protein: CASRGTGRTEAFF.

Comments on this clone: A read error may account for a junction end that differs from germline. The rearrangement uses TRBV7-9 and TRBJ2-1; D is ambiguous. The CDR3 has 11 amino acids. Germline-derived CDR1 and CDR2 are SEHNR and FQNEAQ (reference sequence). CDR3 bases: TGTGCCAGCAGCCTGGGCCTAGGGCCGATCTTC. Amino acids: CASSLGLGPIF.

The V gene is TRBV7-2, the J gene TRBJ1-2; D perhaps matches TRBD1 (5 bases). This CDR3 spans 14 amino acids. Germline V lookup: CDR1 SGHTA, CDR2 FQGNSA. Trimming cost V 5 bases and J 4 bases, with 14 bases left between them. CDR3 loop: CASSPSGRGYGYTF. CDR3 coding DNA: TGTGCCAGCAGCCCCTCGGGACGGGGCTATGGCTACACCTTC.

This clone has at least ten counts. CDR3 in DNA: TGCGCCAGCAGCCAAGGTCCTTCCTCCTACAATGAGCAGTTCTTC. Encoded protein: CASSQGPSSYNEQFF. The rearrangement joins TRBV4-3 to TRBJ2-1, with D hard to call. The CDR3 loop spans 15 amino acids. Germline lookup yields CDR1 LGHNA and CDR2 YSLEER. Trimming shortened V by 1 base and J by 0 bases, and 7 bases separated the two germline ends.

This chain joins TRBV7-9 and TRBJ2-7, with 7 positions matching TRBD2. Germline V gives CDR1 SEHNR, CDR2 FQNEAQ (reference sequence). This CDR3 region has 15 residues. The ends lost 4 bases at V and 2 bases at J; junction bases unmatched: 8. CDR3 protein: CASSSTSAGPYEQYF. The CDR3, as DNA: TGTGCCAGCAGCTCCACTAGCGCTGGGCCCTACGAGCAGTACTTC.

This clone was counted only a few times. One junction end does not reproduce the germline sequence, and a read error may be involved. This chain links TRBV9 with TRBJ1-2, with a weak D call TRBD1 (6 bases). The CDR3 spans 11 residues. Germline-derived CDR1 and CDR2 are SGDLS and YYNGEE. CDR3: CASSGWRGQLF. The CDR3 DNA sequence: TGTGCCAGCAGCGGCTGGAGGGGACAACTCTTC.

This chain links TRBV29-1 with TRBJ2-1, with D possibly matching TRBD1 (5 bases). CDR1 is SQVTM and CDR2 is ANQGSEA in the germline V gene. This CDR3 has 11 residues. Trimming took 4 bases from V and 9 from J, leaving 10 bases between them. CDR3 amino acids: CSVATVVEQFF. The CDR3 nucleotides are TGCAGCGTTGCGACAGTCGTTGAGCAGTTCTTC.

This clone was detected a few times. V usage is TRBV18 and J usage is TRBJ1-1; D is uncertain. This CDR3 spans 15 amino acids. Germline CDR1 and CDR2: KGHSH and LQKENI. V lost 2 bases to trimming and J lost 1 base, with 11 bases between them. The CDR3 DNA reads as TGTGCCAGCTCACCAAGCGGAATAGCGAACACTGAAGCTTTCTTT. Residues: CASSPSGIANTEAFF.

The chain joins TRBV6-6 to TRBJ2-7; D ambiguous. The germline V gene encodes CDR1 MNHNY and CDR2 SVGAGI (reference sequence). The CDR3 extends over 16 amino acids. The germline V and J ends were trimmed by 6 bases and 4 bases, with 22 bases remaining between them. Here the CDR3 DNA reads TGTGCCAGCAGGGCGCGAGCAGAAACTGGCCCTTACGAGCAGTACTTC. Protein sequence: CASRARAETGPYEQYF.

The sample holds a few counts of this clone. CDR3 DNA sequence: TGCGCCAGCAGCCAAGAAAACAGGAACACCGGGGAGCTGTTTTTT. The encoded protein is CASSQENRNTGELFF. The V gene is TRBV4-3, the J gene TRBJ2-2; D ambiguous. CDR1 and CDR2 (germline): LGHNA, YSLEER. The ends were cut back, 0 bases at V and 1 base at J, with 6 bases in the middle. CDR3 length: 15 residues.

This clone was seen repeatedly, ten times or more. V gene TRBV16 combines with J gene TRBJ1-4; D ambiguous. V lost 4 bases, J lost 8 bases, and 17 bases lay in between. Germline V gene data show CDR1 as KGHSY and CDR2 as FQNENV. This CDR3 region has 15 residues. The CDR3 coding sequence is TGTGCCAGCAGCCGCCAAGAGGGCTTGCGGGAAAAACTGTTTTTT. As protein: CASSRQEGLREKLFF. The complete variable domain, with remaining parts taken from reference TRBV16 and TRBJ1-4, reads GEEVAQTPKHLVRGEGQKAKLYCAPIKGHSYVFWYQQVLKNEFKFLISFQNENVFDETGMPKERFSAKCLPNSPCSLEIQATKLEDSAVYFCASSRQEGLREKLFFGSGTQLSVL.

This clone has more than one count but fewer than ten. The V gene is TRBV5-4, the J gene TRBJ2-7; tentative D call: TRBD1 (7 bases). The CDR3 length is 15 residues. V lost 4 bases to trimming and J lost 6 bases, with 20 bases between them. Germline V gene sequence: CDR1 SGHNT, CDR2 YYREEE (reference sequence). Written as DNA, the CDR3 is TGTGCCAGCAGCCCGGAGGGGACAGCCGTTTTCGAGCAGTACTTC. Amino acid sequence: CASSPEGTAVFEQYF. Full variable domain (outside the CDR3, taken from reference TRBV5-4 and TRBJ2-7): ETGVTQSPTHLIKTRGQQVTLRCSSQSGHNTVSWYQQALGQGPQFIFQYYREEENGRGNFPPRFSGLQFPNYSSELNVNALELDDSALYLCASSPEGTAVFEQYFGPGTRLTVT.

This chain joins TRBV29-1 and TRBJ2-1; 8 bases match TRBD2. CDR1 SQVTM and CDR2 ANQGSEA come from the germline V gene. V trimming: 5 bases; J trimming: 0 bases; junction bases outside the gene matches: 3. CDR3 size: 14 residues. The CDR3 DNA reads as TGCAGCGTTTGGACTAGCAACTCCTACAATGAGCAGTTCTTC. Its protein is CSVWTSNSYNEQFF.